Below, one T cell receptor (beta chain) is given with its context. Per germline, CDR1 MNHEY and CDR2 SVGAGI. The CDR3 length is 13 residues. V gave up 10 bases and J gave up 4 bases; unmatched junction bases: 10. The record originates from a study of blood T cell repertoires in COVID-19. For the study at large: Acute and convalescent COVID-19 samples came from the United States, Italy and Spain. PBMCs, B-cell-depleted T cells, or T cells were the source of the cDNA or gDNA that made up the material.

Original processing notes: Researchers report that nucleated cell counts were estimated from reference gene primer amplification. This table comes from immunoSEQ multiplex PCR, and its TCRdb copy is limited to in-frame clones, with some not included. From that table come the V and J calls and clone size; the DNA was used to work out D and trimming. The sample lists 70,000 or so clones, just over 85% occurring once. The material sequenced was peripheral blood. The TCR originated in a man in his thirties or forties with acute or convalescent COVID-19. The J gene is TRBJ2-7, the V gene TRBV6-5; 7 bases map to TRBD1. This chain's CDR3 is CATKSGGTYEQYF. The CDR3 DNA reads TGTGCCACCAAATCAGGGGGTACGTACGAGCAGTACTTC.